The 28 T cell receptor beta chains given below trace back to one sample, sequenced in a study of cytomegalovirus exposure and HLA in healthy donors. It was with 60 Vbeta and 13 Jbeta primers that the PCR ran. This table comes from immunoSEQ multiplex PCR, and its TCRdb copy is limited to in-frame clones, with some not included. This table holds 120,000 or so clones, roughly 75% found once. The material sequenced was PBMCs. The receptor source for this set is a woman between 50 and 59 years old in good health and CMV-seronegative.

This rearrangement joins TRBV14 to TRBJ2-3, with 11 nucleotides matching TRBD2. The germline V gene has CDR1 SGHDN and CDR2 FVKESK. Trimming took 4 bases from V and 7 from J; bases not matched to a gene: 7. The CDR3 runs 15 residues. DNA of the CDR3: TGTGCCAGCAGCCTACTAGCGGGAGCTCGGAATACGCAGTATTTT. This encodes CASSLLAGARNTQYF.

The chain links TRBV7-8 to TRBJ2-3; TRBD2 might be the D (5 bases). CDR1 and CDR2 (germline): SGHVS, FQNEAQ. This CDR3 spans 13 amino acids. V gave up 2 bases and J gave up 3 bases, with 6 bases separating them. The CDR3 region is CASSLRETDTQYF. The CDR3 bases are TGTGCCAGCAGCTTAAGGGAGACAGATACGCAGTATTTT.

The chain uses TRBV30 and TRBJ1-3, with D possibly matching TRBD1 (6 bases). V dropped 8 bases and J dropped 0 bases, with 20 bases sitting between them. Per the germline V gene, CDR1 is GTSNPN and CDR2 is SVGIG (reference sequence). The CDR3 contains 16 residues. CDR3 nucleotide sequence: TGTGCCAGCACCGGGACACTCACCCCCTCTGGAAACACCATATATTTT. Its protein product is CASTGTLTPSGNTIYF.

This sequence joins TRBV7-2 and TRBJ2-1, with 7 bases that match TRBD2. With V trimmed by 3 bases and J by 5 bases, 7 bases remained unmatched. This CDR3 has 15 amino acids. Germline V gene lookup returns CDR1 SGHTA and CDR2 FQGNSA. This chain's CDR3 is CASSLGQLANNEQFF. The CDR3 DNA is TGTGCCAGCAGCTTGGGCCAACTAGCGAACAATGAGCAGTTCTTC.

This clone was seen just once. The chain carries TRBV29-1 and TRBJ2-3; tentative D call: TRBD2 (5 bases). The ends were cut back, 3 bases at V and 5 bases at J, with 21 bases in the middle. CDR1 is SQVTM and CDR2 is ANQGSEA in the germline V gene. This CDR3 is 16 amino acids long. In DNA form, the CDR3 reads TGCAGCGTTGAGGGTAGCGAGGAGGACCTGCGAGATACGCAGTATTTT. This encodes CSVEGSEEDLRDTQYF.

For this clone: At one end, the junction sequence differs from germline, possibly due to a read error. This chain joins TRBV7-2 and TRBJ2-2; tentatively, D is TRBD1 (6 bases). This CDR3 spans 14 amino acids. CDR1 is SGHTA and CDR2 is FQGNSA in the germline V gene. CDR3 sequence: CASSFTRDTGELLF. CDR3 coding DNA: TGTGCCAGCAGCTTTACTAGGGACACCGGGGAGCTGCTTTTT.

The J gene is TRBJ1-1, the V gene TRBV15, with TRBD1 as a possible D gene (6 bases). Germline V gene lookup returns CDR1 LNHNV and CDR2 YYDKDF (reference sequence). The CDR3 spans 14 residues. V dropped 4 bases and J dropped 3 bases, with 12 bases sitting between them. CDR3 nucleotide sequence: TGTGCCACCAGCAAGGGGGGGGCATACACTGAAGCTTTCTTT. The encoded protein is CATSKGGAYTEAFF.

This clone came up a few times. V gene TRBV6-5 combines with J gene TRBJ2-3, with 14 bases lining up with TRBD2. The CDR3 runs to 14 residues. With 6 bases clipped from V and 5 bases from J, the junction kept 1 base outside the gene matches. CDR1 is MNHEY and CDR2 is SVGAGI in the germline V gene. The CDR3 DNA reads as TGTGCCAGCAGAGGACTAGCGGGAGGAGATACGCAGTATTTT. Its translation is CASRGLAGGDTQYF.

For the CDR3, the DNA is TGTGCCAGCAGAAAGACTAGCGGGGGCGCGAACACCGGGGAGCTGTTTTTT. This gives the protein CASRKTSGGANTGELFF. The V gene is TRBV5-4, the J gene TRBJ2-2; 12 bases map to TRBD2. The CDR3 has 17 amino acids. The J segment lost 0 bases and the V segment lost 5 bases, leaving 5 bases of the junction unmatched. The V gene's germline CDR1 is SGHNT and CDR2 YYREEE (reference sequence).

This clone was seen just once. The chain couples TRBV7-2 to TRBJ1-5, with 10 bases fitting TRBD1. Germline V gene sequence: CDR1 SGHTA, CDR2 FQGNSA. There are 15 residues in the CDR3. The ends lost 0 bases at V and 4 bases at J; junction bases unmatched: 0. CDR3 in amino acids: CASSLAGQGNQPQHF. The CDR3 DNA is TGTGCCAGCAGCTTAGCGGGACAGGGGAATCAGCCCCAGCATTTT.

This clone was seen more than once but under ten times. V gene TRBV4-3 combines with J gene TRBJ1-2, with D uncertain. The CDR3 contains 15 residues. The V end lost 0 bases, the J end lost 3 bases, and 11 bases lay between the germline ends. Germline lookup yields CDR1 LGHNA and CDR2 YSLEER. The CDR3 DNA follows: TGCGCCAGCAGCCAAGATCGGGAGAGCCACTATGGCTACACCTTC. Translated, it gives CASSQDRESHYGYTF.

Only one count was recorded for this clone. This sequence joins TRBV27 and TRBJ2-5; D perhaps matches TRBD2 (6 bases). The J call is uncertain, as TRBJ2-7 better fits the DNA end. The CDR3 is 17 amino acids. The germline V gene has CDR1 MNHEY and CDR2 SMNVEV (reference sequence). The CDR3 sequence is CASSYVGDSNLSYEQYF. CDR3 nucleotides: TGTGCCAGCAGTTATGTGGGGGACTCCAATCTATCCTACGAGCAGTACTTC.

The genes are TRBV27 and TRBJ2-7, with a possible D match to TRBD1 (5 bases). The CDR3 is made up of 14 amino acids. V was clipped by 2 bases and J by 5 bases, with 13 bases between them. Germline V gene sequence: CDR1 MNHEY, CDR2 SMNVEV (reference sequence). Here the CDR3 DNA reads TGTGCCAGCAGTTTACAGGGCCTCGCCCACGAGCAGTACTTC. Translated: CASSLQGLAHEQYF.

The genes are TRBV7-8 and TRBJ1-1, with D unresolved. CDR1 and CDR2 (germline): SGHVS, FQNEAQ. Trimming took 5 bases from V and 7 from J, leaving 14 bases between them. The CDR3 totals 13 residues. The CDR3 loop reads CASSRGLLSEAFF. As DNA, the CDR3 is TGTGCCAGCAGCCGAGGGCTTTTAAGTGAAGCTTTCTTT.

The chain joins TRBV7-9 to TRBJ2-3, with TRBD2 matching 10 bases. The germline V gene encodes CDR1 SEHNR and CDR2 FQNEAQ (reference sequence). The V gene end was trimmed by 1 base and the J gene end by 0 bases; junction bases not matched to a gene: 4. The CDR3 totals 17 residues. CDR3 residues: CASSLGVAGGSTDTQYF. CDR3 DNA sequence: TGTGCCAGCAGCTTAGGGGTAGCGGGAGGAAGCACAGATACGCAGTATTTT. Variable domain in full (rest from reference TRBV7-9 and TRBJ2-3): DTGVSQNPRHKITKRGQNVTFRCDPISEHNRLYWYRQTLGQGPEFLTYFQNEAQLEKSRLLSDRFSAERPKGSFSTLEIQRTEQGDSAMYLCASSLGVAGGSTDTQYFGPGTRLTVL.

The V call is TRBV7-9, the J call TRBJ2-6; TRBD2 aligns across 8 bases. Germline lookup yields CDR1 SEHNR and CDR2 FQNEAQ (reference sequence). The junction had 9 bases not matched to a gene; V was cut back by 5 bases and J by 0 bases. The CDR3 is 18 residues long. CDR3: CASSTGLALTSGANVLTF. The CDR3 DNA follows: TGTGCCAGCAGCACAGGACTAGCCCTAACCTCTGGGGCCAACGTCCTGACTTTC.

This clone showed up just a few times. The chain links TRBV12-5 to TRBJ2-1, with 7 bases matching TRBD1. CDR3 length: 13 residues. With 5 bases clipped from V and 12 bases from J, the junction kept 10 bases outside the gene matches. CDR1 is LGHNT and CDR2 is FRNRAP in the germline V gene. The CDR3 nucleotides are TGTGCTAGTGGTCCTTCCGGGACAGACGTGCAGTTCTTC. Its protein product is CASGPSGTDVQFF.

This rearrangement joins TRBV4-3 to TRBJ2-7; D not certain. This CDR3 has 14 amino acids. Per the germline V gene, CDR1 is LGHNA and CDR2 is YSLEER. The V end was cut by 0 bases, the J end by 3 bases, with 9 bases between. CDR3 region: CASSQESLYYEQYF. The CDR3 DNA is TGCGCCAGCAGCCAAGAAAGCCTATACTACGAGCAGTACTTC.

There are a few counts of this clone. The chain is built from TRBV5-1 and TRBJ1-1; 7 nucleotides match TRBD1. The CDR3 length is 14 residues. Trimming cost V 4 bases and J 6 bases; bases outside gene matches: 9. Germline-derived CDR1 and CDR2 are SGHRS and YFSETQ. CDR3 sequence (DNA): TGCGCCAGCAGCCAAAGAACAGGGGCCCCTGAAGCTTTCTTT. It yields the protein CASSQRTGAPEAFF.

CDR3 bases: TGTGCCAGCTCACTCGGAGTACTGGATACGCAGTATTTT. Its translation is CASSLGVLDTQYF. The rearrangement uses TRBV18 and TRBJ2-3; D remains ambiguous. Germline-derived CDR1 and CDR2 are KGHSH and LQKENI. CDR3 length: 13 residues. Trimming stripped 4 bases from V and 6 bases from J, with 11 bases between.

This chain's CDR3 is CASSFGGAGANVLTF. As DNA, the CDR3 is TGTGCCAGCAGCTTCGGGGGTGCTGGGGCCAACGTCCTGACTTTC. This rearrangement joins TRBV7-2 to TRBJ2-6; perhaps TRBD2 as D (6 bases). This CDR3 comprises 15 residues. The V and J ends lost 3 bases and 2 bases respectively, with 8 bases between them. CDR1 is SGHTA, CDR2 FQGNSA, per germline.

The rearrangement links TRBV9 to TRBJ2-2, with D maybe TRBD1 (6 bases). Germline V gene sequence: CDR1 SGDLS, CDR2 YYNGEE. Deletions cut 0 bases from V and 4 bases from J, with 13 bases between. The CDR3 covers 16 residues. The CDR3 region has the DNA TGTGCCAGCAGCGTAGGCCTACGAGGGGGCACCGGGGAGCTGTTTTTT. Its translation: CASSVGLRGGTGELFF.

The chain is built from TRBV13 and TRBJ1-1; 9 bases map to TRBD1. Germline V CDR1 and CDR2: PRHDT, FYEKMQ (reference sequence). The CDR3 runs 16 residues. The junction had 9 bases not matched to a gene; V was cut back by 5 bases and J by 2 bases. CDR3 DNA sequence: TGTGCCAGCAGCGAGGGGGACAGGGCCGTTAACACTGAAGCTTTCTTT. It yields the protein CASSEGDRAVNTEAFF.

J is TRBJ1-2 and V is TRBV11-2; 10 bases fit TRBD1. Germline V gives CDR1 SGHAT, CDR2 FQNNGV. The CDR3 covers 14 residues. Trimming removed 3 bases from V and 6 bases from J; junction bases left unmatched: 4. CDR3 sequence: CASSFSTGGDGYTF. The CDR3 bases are TGTGCCAGCAGCTTTTCGACAGGGGGCGATGGCTACACCTTC. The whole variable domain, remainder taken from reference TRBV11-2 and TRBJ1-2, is EAGVAQSPRYKIIEKRQSVAFWCNPISGHATLYWYQQILGQGPKLLIQFQNNGVVDDSQLPKDRFSAERLKGVDSTLKIQPAKLEDSAVYLCASSFSTGGDGYTFGSGTRLTVV.

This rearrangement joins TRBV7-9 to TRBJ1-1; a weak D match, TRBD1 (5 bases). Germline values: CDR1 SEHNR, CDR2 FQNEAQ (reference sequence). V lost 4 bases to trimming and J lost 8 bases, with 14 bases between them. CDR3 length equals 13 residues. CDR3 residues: CASSSRALSEAFF. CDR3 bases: TGTGCCAGCAGCTCCAGGGCTTTGTCAGAAGCTTTCTTT.

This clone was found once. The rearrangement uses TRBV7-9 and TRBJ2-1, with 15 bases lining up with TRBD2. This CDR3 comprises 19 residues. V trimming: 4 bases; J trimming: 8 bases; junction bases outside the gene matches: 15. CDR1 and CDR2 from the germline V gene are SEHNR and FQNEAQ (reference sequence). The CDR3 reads CASSWTSGRAELGIDEQFF. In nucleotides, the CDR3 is TGTGCCAGCAGCTGGACTAGCGGGAGGGCCGAATTGGGTATCGATGAGCAGTTCTTC.

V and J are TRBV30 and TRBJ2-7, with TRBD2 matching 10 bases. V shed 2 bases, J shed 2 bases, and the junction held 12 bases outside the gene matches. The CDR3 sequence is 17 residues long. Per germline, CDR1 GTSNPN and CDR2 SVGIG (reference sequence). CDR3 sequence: CAWSSRGLAARTYEQYF. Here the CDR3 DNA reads TGTGCCTGGAGTTCCCGAGGACTAGCGGCCCGCACCTACGAGCAGTACTTC.

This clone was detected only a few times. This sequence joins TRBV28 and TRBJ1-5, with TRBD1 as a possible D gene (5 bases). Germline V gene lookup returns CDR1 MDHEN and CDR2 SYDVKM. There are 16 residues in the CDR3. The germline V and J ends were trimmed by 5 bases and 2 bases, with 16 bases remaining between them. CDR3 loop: CASSPPRGTGNQPQHF. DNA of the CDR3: TGTGCCAGCAGTCCCCCACGGGGGACGGGCAATCAGCCCCAGCATTTT.